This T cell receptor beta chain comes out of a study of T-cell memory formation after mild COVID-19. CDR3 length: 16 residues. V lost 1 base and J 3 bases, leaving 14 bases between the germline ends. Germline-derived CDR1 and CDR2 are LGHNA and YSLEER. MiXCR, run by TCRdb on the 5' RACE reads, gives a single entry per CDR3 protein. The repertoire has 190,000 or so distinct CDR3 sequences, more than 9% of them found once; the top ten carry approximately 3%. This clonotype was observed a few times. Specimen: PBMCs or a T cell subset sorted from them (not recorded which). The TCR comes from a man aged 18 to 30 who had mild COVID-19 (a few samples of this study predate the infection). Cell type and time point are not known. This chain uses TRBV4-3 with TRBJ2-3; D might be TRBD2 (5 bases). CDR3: CASSQGPSLATDTQYF. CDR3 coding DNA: TGCGCCAGCAGCCAAGGACCATCTCTAGCAACAGATACGCAGTATTTT.